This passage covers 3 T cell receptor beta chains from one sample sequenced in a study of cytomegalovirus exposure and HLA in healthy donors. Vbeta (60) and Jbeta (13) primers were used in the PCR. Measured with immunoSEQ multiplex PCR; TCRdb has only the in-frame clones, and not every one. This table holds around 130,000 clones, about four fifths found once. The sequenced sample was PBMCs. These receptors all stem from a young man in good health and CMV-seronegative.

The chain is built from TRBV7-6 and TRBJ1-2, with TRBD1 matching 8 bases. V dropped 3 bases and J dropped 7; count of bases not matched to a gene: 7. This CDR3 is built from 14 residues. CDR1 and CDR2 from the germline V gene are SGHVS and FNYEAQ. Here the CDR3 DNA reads TGTGCCAGCAGCTTCATGGACAGGGATTTTGGCTACACCTTC. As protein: CASSFMDRDFGYTF.

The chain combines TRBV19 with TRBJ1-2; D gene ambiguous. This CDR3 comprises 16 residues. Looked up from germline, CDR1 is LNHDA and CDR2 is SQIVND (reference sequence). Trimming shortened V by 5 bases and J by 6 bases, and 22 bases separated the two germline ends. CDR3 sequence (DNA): TGTGCCAGTAGTGCCCCGATCGCATCGCGGATAAATGGCTACACCTTC. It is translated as CASSAPIASRINGYTF.

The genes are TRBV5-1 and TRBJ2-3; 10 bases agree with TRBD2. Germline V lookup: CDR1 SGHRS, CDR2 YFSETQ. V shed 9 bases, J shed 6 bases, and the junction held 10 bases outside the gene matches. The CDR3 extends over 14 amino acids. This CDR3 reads CATSERGGIDTQYF. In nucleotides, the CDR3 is TGCGCCACCTCCGAGCGGGGGGGCATTGATACGCAGTATTTT.